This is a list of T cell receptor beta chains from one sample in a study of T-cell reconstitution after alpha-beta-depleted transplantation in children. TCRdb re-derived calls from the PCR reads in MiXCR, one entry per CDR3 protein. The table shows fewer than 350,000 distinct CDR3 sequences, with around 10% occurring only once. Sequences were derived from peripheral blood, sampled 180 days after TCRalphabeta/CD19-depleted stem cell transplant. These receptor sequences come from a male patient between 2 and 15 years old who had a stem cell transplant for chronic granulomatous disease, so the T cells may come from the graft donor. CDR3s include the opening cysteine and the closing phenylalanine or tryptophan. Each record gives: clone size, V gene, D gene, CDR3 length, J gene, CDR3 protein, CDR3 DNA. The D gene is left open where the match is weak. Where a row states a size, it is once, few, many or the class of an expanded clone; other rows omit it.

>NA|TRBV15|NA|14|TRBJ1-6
CATSRDISNSPLHF
TGTGCCACCAGCAGGGACATCTCTAATTCACCCCTCCACTTT
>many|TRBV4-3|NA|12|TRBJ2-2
CASSQFWGELFF
TGCGCCAGCAGCCAGTTCTGGGGGGAGCTGTTTTTT
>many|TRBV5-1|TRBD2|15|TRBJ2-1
CASSLTSGGVNEQFF
TGCGCCAGCAGCCTAACTAGCGGGGGGGTAAATGAGCAGTTCTTC
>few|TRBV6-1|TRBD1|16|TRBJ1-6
CASSVRDRGNNSPLHF
TGTGCCAGCAGTGTACGGGACAGGGGGAATAATTCACCCCTCCACTTT
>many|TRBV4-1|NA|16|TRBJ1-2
CASSQDRSRDINGYTF
TGCGCCAGCAGCCAAGATCGTAGCCGGGACATTAATGGCTACACCTTC
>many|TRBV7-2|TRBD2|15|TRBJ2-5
CASSTLAGDQETQYF
TGTGCCAGCAGCACACTAGCGGGGGACCAAGAGACCCAGTACTTC
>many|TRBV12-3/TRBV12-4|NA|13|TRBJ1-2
CASSLPPNYGYTF
TGTGCCAGCAGTTTGCCCCCTAACTATGGCTACACCTTC
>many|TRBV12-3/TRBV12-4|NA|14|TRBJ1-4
CASSLDGYNEKLFF
TGTGCCAGCAGTTTAGATGGTTATAATGAAAAACTGTTTTTT
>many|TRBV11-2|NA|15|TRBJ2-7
CASSPTGTFSYEQYF
TGTGCCAGCAGCCCAACCGGGACATTCTCCTACGAGCAGTACTTC
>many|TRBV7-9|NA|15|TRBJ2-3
CASSLSPTTTDTQYF
TGTGCCAGCAGCTTATCACCAACAACCACAGATACGCAGTATTTT
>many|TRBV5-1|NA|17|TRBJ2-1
CASSLVFSGSSYNEQFF
TGCGCCAGCAGCCTGGTTTTTAGCGGAAGCTCCTACAATGAGCAGTTCTTC
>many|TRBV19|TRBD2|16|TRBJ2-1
CASSILAGALHNEQFF
TGTGCCAGTAGTATATTAGCGGGAGCTCTTCACAATGAGCAGTTCTTC
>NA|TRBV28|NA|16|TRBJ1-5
CASSLLSDISNQPQHF
TGTGCCAGCAGTTTATTGAGTGATATTAGCAATCAGCCCCAGCATTTT
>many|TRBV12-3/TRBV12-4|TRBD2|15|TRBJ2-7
CASSFGAGETHEQYF
TGTGCCAGCAGTTTTGGTGCGGGAGAAACCCACGAGCAGTACTTC
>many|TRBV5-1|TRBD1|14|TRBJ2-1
CASSSTNRGNEQFF
TGCGCCAGCAGCTCTACGAACAGGGGCAATGAGCAGTTCTTC
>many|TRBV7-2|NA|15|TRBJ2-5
CASSLNGRSSETQYF
TGTGCCAGCAGCTTAAACGGCAGGAGTTCAGAGACCCAGTACTTC
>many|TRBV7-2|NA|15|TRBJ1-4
CASSLEYGSLEKLFF
TGTGCCAGCAGCTTAGAGTACGGGAGCCTAGAAAAACTGTTTTTT
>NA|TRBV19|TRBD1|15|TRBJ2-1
CASSIFSETGNEQFF
TGTGCCAGTAGTATATTTAGCGAGACAGGGAATGAGCAGTTCTTC
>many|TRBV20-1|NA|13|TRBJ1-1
CSARATRDTEAFF
TGCAGTGCTAGAGCCACGAGGGACACTGAAGCTTTCTTT
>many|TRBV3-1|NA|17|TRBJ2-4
CASSQEYRGGAKNIQYF
TGTGCCAGCAGCCAAGAGTACAGGGGGGGAGCCAAAAACATTCAGTACTTC
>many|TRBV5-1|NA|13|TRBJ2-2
CASSWSAAGELFF
TGCGCCAGCAGCTGGAGTGCCGCCGGGGAGCTGTTTTTT
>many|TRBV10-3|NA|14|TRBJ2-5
CAISEQGREETQYF
TGTGCCATCAGTGAACAGGGAAGGGAGGAGACCCAGTACTTC
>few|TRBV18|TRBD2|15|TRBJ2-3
CASSPTSGMTDTQYF
TGTGCCAGCTCACCTACTAGCGGGATGACAGATACGCAGTATTTT
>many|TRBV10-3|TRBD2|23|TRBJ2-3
CAISESKILWGKRVSGRQDTQYF
TGTGCCATCAGTGAGTCCAAAATCTTGTGGGGGAAGCGTGTTAGCGGGAGACAAGATACGCAGTATTTT
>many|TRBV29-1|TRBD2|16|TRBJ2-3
CSGWGFSSGRTDTQYF
TGCAGCGGTTGGGGATTTTCTAGCGGGAGGACAGATACGCAGTATTTT
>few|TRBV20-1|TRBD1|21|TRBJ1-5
CSARGLPLGQGPRDSNQPQHF
TGCAGTGCTAGGGGGCTACCTTTGGGACAGGGACCGAGGGATAGCAATCAGCCCCAGCATTTT
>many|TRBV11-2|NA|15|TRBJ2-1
CASSLEWGTSNEQFF
TGTGCCAGCAGCTTAGAGTGGGGTACTAGTAATGAGCAGTTCTTC
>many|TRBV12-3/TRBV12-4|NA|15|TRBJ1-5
CASSFGLSSNQPQHF
TGTGCCAGCAGTTTCGGGTTATCTAGCAATCAGCCCCAGCATTTT
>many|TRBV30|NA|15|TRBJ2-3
CAWSVGVAGTDTQYF
TGTGCCTGGAGTGTAGGAGTAGCGGGCACAGATACGCAGTATTTT
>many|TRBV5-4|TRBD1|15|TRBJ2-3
CASSTGQGLGDTQYF
TGTGCCAGCAGCACGGGACAGGGTTTGGGAGATACGCAGTATTTT
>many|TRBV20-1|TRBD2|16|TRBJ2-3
CSASDTERGRTDTQYF
TGCAGTGCTAGCGATACTGAGCGGGGCCGCACAGATACGCAGTATTTT
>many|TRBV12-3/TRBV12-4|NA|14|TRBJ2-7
CASSLVPWSYEQYF
TGTGCCAGCAGTTTAGTGCCCTGGTCCTACGAGCAGTACTTC
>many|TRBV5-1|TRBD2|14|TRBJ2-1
CASSFISGGNEQFF
TGCGCCAGCAGCTTTATTAGCGGGGGTAATGAGCAGTTCTTC
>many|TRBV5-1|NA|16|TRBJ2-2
CASSLAGGALAGELFF
TGCGCCAGCAGCTTGGCCGGTGGAGCACTGGCCGGGGAGCTGTTTTTT
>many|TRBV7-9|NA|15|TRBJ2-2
CASSRLVGNTGELFF
TGTGCCAGCAGCCGACTAGTGGGCAACACCGGGGAGCTGTTTTTT
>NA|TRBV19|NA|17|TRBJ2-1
CASSTPNRASSYNEQFF
TGTGCCAGTAGTACGCCCAACAGGGCGAGCTCCTACAATGAGCAGTTCTTC
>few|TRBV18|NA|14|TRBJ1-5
CASSPQNSNQPQHF
TGTGCCAGCTCACCTCAGAATAGCAATCAGCCCCAGCATTTT
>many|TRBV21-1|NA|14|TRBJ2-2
CADPTSGSTGELFF
TGTGCCGACCCGACTAGCGGGAGTACCGGGGAGCTGTTTTTT
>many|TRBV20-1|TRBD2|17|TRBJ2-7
CSARGGGTSGSFYEQYF
TGCAGTGCTAGAGGTGGGGGGACTAGCGGGAGTTTTTACGAGCAGTACTTC
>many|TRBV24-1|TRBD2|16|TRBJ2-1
CATSDPGLAEYNEQFF
TGTGCCACCAGTGACCCGGGACTAGCGGAATACAATGAGCAGTTCTTC
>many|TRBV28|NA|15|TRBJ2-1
CASHIQGGLYNEQFF
TGTGCCAGCCACATACAGGGCGGACTCTACAATGAGCAGTTCTTC
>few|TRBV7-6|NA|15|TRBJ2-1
CASSLYQGTMNEQFF
TGTGCCAGCAGCTTATATCAGGGTACAATGAATGAGCAGTTCTTC
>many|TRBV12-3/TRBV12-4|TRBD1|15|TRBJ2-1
CASSLANNRGREQFF
TGTGCCAGCAGTTTAGCTAACAACAGGGGACGAGAGCAGTTCTTC
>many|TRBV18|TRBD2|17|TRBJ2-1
CASSPGTSGGPSGEQFF
TGTGCCAGCTCACCAGGGACTAGCGGGGGCCCTTCAGGTGAGCAGTTCTTC
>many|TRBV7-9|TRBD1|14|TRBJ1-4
CASSQGQGVEKLFF
TGTGCCAGCAGCCAGGGACAGGGAGTCGAAAAACTGTTTTTT
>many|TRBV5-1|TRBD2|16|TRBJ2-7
CASSPVLAGGPYEQYF
TGCGCCAGCAGCCCGGTCTTAGCGGGAGGCCCCTACGAGCAGTACTTC
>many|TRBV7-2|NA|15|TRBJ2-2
CASSPLSRAAGELFF
TGTGCCAGCAGCCCCCTTAGTCGCGCTGCCGGGGAGCTGTTTTTT
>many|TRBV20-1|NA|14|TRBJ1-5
CSASSDLQNQPQHF
TGCAGTGCTTCTTCGGACCTACAGAATCAGCCCCAGCATTTT
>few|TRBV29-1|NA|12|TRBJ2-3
CSVPGVGDTQYF
TGCAGCGTTCCCGGGGTGGGAGATACGCAGTATTTT
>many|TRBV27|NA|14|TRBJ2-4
CASSTLPAKNIQYF
TGTGCCAGCAGTACACTCCCAGCCAAAAACATTCAGTACTTC
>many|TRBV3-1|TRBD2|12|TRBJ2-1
CASGSGGGEQFF
TGTGCCAGCGGCAGCGGGGGAGGCGAGCAGTTCTTC
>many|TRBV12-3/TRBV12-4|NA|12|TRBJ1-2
CASSFQGRGYTF
TGTGCCAGCAGTTTTCAGGGAAGGGGCTACACCTTC
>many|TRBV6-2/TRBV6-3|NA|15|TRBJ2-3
CASSYGRLGADTQYF
TGTGCCAGCAGTTACGGGAGACTTGGCGCAGATACGCAGTATTTT
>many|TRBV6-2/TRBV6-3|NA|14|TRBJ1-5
CASNNDRSNQPQHF
TGTGCCAGCAATAATGACAGGAGCAATCAGCCCCAGCATTTT
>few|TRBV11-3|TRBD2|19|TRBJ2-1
CASSLPVLRPAGGPNEQFF
TGTGCCAGCAGCTTACCTGTACTACGGCCTGCGGGGGGGCCCAATGAGCAGTTCTTC